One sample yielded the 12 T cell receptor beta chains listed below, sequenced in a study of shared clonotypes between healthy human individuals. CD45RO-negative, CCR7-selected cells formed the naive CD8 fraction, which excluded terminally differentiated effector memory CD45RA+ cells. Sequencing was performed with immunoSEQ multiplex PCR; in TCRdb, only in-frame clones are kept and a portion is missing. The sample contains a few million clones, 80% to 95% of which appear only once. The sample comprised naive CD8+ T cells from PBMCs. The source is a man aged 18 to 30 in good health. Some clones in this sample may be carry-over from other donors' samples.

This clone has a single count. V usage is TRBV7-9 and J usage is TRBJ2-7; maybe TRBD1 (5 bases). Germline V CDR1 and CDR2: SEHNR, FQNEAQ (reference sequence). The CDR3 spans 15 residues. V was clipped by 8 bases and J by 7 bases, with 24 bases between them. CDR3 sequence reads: CASATTLRGGWEQYF. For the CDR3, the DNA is TGTGCCAGCGCAACAACGCTTAGGGGCGGCTGGGAGCAGTACTTC.

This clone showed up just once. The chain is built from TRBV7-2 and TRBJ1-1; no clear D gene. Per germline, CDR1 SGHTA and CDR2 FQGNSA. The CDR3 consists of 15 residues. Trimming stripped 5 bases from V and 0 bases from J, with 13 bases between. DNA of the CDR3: TGTGCCAGCAGCCCGTTAACTCAGATGAACACTGAAGCTTTCTTT. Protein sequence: CASSPLTQMNTEAFF.

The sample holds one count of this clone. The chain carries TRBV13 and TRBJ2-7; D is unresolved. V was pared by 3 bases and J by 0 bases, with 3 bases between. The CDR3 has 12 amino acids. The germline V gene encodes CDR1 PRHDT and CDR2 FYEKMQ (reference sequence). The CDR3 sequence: CASSFSSYEQYF. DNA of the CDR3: TGTGCCAGCAGCTTTAGCTCCTACGAGCAGTACTTC.

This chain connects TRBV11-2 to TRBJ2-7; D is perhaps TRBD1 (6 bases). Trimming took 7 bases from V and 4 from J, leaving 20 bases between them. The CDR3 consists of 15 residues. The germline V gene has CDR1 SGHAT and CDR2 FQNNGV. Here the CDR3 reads CASIRPFWGPYEQYF. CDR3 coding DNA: TGTGCCAGCATCCGTCCATTTTGGGGGCCTTACGAGCAGTACTTC. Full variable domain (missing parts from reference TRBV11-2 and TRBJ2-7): EAGVAQSPRYKIIEKRQSVAFWCNPISGHATLYWYQQILGQGPKLLIQFQNNGVVDDSQLPKDRFSAERLKGVDSTLKIQPAKLEDSAVYLCASIRPFWGPYEQYFGPGTRLTVT.

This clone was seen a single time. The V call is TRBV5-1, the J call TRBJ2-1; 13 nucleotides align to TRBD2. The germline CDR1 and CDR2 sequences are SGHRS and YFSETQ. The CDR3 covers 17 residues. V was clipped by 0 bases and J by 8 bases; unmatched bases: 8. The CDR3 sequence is CASSLDSGLAGVDEQFF. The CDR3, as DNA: TGCGCCAGCAGCTTGGATTCCGGACTAGCGGGAGTCGATGAGCAGTTCTTC.

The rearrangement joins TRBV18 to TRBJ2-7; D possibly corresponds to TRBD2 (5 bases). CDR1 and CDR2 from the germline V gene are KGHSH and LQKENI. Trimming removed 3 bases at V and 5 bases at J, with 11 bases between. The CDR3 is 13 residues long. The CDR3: CASSPPPRDEQYF. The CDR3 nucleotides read TGTGCCAGCTCACCGCCCCCGAGGGACGAGCAGTACTTC.

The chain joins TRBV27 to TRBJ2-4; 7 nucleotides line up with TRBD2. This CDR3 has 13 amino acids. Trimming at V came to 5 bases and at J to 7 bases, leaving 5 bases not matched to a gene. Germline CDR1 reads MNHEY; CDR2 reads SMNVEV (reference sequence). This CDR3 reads CASSERGPNIQYF. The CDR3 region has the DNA TGTGCCAGCAGTGAGCGGGGCCCTAACATTCAGTACTTC.

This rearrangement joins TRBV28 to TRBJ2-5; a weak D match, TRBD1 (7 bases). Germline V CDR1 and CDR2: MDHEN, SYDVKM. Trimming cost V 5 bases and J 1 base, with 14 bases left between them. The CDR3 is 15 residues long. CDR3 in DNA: TGTGCCAGCAGTCCTAACAGGGGACTCCAAGAGACCCAGTACTTC. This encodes CASSPNRGLQETQYF. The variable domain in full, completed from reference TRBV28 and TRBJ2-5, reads DVKVTQSSRYLVKRTGEKVFLECVQDMDHENMFWYRQDPGLGLRLIYFSYDVKMKEKGDIPEGYSVSREKKERFSLILESASTNQTSMYLCASSPNRGLQETQYFGPGTRLLVL.

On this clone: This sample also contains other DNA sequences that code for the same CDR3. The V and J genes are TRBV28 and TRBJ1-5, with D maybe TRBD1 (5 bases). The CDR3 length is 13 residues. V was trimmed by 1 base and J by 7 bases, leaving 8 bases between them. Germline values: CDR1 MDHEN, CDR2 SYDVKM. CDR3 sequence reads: CASSLFRGQPQHF. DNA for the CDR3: TGTGCCAGCAGTTTATTTAGGGGCCAGCCCCAGCATTTT.

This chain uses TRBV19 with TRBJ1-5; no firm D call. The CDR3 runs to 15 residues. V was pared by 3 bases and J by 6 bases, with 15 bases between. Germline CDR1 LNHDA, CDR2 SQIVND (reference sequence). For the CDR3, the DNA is TGTGCCAGTAGTATGAGGAGGCAGGTCCCTCAGCCCCAGCATTTT. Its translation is CASSMRRQVPQPQHF.

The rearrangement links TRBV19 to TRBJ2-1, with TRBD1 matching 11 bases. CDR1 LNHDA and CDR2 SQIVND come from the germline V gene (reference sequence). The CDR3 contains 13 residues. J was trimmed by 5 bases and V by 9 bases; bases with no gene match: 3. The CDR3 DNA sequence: TGTGCCAGCCGGGACAGGGGGGACAATGAGCAGTTCTTC. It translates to CASRDRGDNEQFF.

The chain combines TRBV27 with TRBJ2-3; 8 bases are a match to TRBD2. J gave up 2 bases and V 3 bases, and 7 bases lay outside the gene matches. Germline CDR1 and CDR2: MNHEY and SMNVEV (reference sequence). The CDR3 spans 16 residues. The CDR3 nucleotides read TGTGCCAGCAGTTTTTTGGGGACTAGGGACACAGATACGCAGTATTTT. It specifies CASSFLGTRDTDTQYF.